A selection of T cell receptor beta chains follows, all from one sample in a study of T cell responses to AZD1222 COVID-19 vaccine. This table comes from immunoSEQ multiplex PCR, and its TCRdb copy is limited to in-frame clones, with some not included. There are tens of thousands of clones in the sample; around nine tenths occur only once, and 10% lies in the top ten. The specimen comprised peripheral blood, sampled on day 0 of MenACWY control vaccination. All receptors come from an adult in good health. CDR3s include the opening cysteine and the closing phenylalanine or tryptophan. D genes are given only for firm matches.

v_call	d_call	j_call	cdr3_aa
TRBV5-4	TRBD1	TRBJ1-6	CASSGDRSSSPLHF
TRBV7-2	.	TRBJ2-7	CASSLDKGPSYEQYF
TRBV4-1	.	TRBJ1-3	CASSQDRATNTIYF
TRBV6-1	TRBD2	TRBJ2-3	CASSELAGDTDTQYF
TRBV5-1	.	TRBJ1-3	CASSPSGQANSGNTIYF
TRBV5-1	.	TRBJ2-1	CASSLGAGLSYNEQFF
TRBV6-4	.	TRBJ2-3	CASSEGGTHTDTQYF
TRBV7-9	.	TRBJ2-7	CASSPHKGEGSYEQYF
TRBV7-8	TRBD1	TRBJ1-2	CASSSTGATYGYTF
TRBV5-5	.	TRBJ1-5	CASSSRSEGSQHF
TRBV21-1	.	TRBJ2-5	CASSVKVASGALGETQYF
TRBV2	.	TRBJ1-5	CASSTPMTARDSNQPQHF
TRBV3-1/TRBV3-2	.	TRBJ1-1	CASSPSTVNTEAFF
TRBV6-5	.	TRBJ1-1	CASSYANRASIAFF
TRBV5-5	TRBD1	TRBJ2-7	CASSSRDRVEYF
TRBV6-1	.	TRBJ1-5	CASSESGIDQPQHF
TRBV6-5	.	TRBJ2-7	CASITGARDSYEQYF
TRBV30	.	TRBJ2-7	CAWSRSEQYF
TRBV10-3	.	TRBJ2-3	CAISAGQLADTQYF
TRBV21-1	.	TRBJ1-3	CATPGVAGNTIYF
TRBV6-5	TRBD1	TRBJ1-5	CASRRDRVTNQPQHF
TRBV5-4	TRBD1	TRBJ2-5	CASSLWGQEETQYF
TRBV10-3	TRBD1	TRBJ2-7	CAISGSGTEAYEQYF
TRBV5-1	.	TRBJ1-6	CASSLGEVSSPLHF
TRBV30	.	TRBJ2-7	CAWSPENYEQYF
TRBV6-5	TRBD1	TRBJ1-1	CASRDREGNTEAFF
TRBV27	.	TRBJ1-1	CASSLSWGDTEAFF
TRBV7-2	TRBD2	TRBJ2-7	CASSPGGGGYEQYF
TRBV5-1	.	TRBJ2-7	CASSLEGGPYEQYF
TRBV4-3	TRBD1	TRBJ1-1	CASSQAPGQLAEAFF
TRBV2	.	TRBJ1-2	CASSREDYGYTF
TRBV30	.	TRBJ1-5	CAWSVHEVSGQPQHF
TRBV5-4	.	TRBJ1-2	CASSLAGQWGGGYTF
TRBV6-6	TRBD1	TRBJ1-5	CASSYTGTGGNQPQHF
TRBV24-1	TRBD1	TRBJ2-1	CATSRGRLNEQFF
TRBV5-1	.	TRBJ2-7	CASAGQNPYEQYF
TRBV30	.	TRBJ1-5	CAWSTSFSGGYGNQPQHF
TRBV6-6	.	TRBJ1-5	CASSYKGNQPQHF
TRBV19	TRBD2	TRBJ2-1	CASNPTGGEQFF
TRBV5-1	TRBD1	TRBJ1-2	CASSLGDRVTYGYTF
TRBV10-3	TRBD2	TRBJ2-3	CATRTSGASTDTQYF
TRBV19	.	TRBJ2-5	CASSPGRLETQYF
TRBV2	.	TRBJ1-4	CASSLGRETNEKLFF